Below, 9 T cell receptor beta chains from the same sample are listed, as sequenced in a study of metastatic and nonmetastatic thyroid tumors. Patients were all untreated before their thyroid surgery. TCRdb re-called the PCR reads through MiXCR. The repertoire includes around 20,000 clones, around 28% of them detected once, and 6% to 7% sits in the top ten. Sequenced: blood. These receptors came from a female donor with papillary thyroid cancer or a benign thyroid nodule (not recorded which). Some clones in this sample may be carry-over from other donors' samples.

In this sample, this clone turned up a few times. The chain recombines TRBV24-1 with TRBJ1-5; D is unclear. The CDR3 has 13 amino acids. The V end lost 8 bases, the J end lost 4 bases, and 11 bases lay between the germline ends. Germline assignment: CDR1 KGHDR and CDR2 SFDVKD. The DNA for the CDR3 is TGTGCCACCACCTGGACCCGAAATCAGCCCCAGCATTTT. Translating it yields CATTWTRNQPQHF.

J is TRBJ2-1 and V is TRBV11-1; the D gene is possibly TRBD2 (5 bases). Germline V gives CDR1 SGHAT, CDR2 FQDESV (reference sequence). The CDR3 totals 12 residues. V lost 1 base and J lost 12, with 10 bases in between. CDR3 loop: CASSLGTAGQFF. CDR3 nucleotide sequence: TGTGCCAGCAGCTTAGGGACCGCGGGGCAGTTCTTC.

The V and J genes are TRBV6-6 and TRBJ2-7; D gene uncertain. V was trimmed by 0 bases and J by 3 bases, leaving 6 bases between them. The germline CDR1 and CDR2 sequences are MNHNY and SVGAGI (reference sequence). This CDR3 spans 13 amino acids. The CDR3 spells CASSYSIGYEQYF. CDR3 sequence (DNA): TGTGCCAGCAGTTACTCGATAGGCTACGAGCAGTACTTC.

About this clone: Mismatch with germline at one junction end may stem from a read error. The V and J genes are TRBV20-1 and TRBJ2-2, with D unclear. CDR1 DFQATT and CDR2 SNEGSKA come from the germline V gene (reference sequence). The CDR3 loop spans 17 amino acids. The CDR3: CSARDSRKRTNNGELFF. CDR3 coding DNA: TGCAGTGCTAGAGATTCGCGGAAGAGGACGAACAACGGGGAGCTGTTTTTT.

The rearrangement joins TRBV20-1 to TRBJ2-1; TRBD2 agrees at 8 bases. V was clipped by 6 bases and J by 3 bases; unmatched bases: 4. The CDR3 has 13 amino acids. The germline gives CDR1 DFQATT, CDR2 SNEGSKA (reference sequence). CDR3 in amino acids: CSAISGIYNEQFF. The CDR3 bases are TGCAGTGCCATTAGCGGGATCTACAATGAGCAGTTCTTC.

The chain links TRBV6-1 to TRBJ2-7; TRBD2 matches 7 bases. The V gene's germline CDR1 is MNHNS and CDR2 SASEGT. The CDR3 length is 15 residues. V dropped 8 bases and J dropped 6; count of bases not matched to a gene: 16. CDR3 region: CASLASGGSLGEQYF. The CDR3 DNA is TGTGCCAGCCTCGCGTCTGGCGGGAGCCTTGGCGAGCAGTACTTC.

This clone is medium-sized within its sample. The chain links TRBV6-1 to TRBJ1-5; 9 nucleotides line up with TRBD1. The CDR3 covers 15 residues. V trimming: 5 bases; J trimming: 0 bases; junction bases outside the gene matches: 2. Germline lookup yields CDR1 MNHNS and CDR2 SASEGT. The CDR3, as DNA: TGTGCCAGCAGTTCGACAGGGGGTAGCAATCAGCCCCAGCATTTT. Translated: CASSSTGGSNQPQHF.

This clone qualifies as medium-sized. The chain employs TRBV20-1 and TRBJ2-7, with a possible D match to TRBD2 (6 bases). CDR3 length: 18 amino acids. Trimming took 0 bases from V and 3 from J, leaving 24 bases between them. Germline V gene data show CDR1 as DFQATT and CDR2 as SNEGSKA (reference sequence). For the CDR3, the DNA is TGCAGTGCTAGAGATCCAGGAGGTGAACTAGCAAGATGCTACGAGCAGTACTTC. It translates to CSARDPGGELARCYEQYF.

The V call is TRBV30, the J call TRBJ2-7; no definite D call. V was pared by 0 bases and J by 7 bases, with 13 bases between. In germline, CDR1 is GTSNPN, CDR2 SVGIG (reference sequence). The CDR3 runs to 13 residues. The CDR3 bases are TGTGCCTGGAGTGTAAGCACCCTTCGAGAGCAGTACTTC. It translates to CAWSVSTLREQYF.